There are many counts of the clone carrying this T cell receptor beta chain. The data were obtained in a study of identical twins. From the 5' RACE reads, TCRdb called clonotypes with MiXCR, one entry per CDR3 protein. The sample holds roughly 190,000 distinct CDR3 sequences, 15% to 20% seen once. Germline V lookup: CDR1 DFQATT, CDR2 SNEGSKA (reference sequence). The V and J ends lost 6 bases and 3 bases respectively, with 14 bases between them. The CDR3 extends over 13 amino acids. In addition, the sample was reused for a study of T cells expressing NK-cell markers. That study reports: Obtained from sorted CD3+CD56+NKG2C+, CD3+CD56+NKG2C- and CD3+CD56-NKG2C+ T cells were the TCR beta repertoires. The authors sequenced eight donors, of whom seven were HCMV-seropositive and one was seronegative.

The chain links TRBV20-1 to TRBJ1-1, with D possibly TRBD1 on 6 matching bases. The sample taken for sequencing was CD8+ T cells sorted from blood. This receptor was identified in a woman aged 18-29 years in good health. CDR3 amino acids: CSAKTGGDTEAFF. In nucleotides, the CDR3 is TGCAGTGCCAAGACAGGAGGGGACACTGAAGCTTTCTTT.